This T cell receptor (beta chain) derives from a study of shared clonotypes between healthy human individuals. Assay used: immunoSEQ multiplex PCR; TCRdb lists only in-frame clones, some missing. In the table there are about 1.5 million clones, 95% to 99% of which are singletons. The CDR3 loop spans 15 amino acids. In germline, CDR1 is ENHRY, CDR2 SYGVKD. V was trimmed by 2 bases and J by 2 bases, leaving 13 bases between them. The clonotype was recovered from a man aged 25 to 45 in good health. The chain combines TRBV10-3 with TRBJ2-7; D possibly corresponds to TRBD1 (6 bases). The sample was naive CD4+ T cells sorted from blood. Documented subset: CD45RA+ positively selected. Written as DNA, the CDR3 is TGTGCCATCAGTGAGAAAAGGGGGAGCGCCTACGAGCAGTACTTC. This translates into CAISEKRGSAYEQYF.